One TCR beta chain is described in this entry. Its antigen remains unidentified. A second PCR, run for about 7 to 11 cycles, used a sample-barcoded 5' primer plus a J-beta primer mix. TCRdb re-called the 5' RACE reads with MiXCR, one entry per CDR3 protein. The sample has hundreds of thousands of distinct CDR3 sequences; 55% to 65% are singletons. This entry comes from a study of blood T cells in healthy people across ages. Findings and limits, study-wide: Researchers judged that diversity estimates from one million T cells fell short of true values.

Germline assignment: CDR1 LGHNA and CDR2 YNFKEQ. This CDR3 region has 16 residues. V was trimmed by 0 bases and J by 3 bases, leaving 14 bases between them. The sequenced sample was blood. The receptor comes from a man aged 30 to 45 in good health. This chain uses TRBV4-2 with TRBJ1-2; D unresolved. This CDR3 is CASSQDLGGIDYGYTF. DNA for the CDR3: TGTGCCAGCAGCCAAGATTTAGGCGGGATAGACTATGGCTACACCTTC.